One sample yielded the 13 T cell receptor beta chains listed below, sequenced in a study of T cells in Graves' hyperthyroidism and ophthalmopathy. There were TCR beta CDR3 regions amplified from RNA transcripts. The study used the HTBI primer set for a first-round RT-PCR of the TCR CDR3. MiXCR was run by TCRdb on the multiplex PCR reads, yielding one entry per CDR3 protein. The sample contains approximately 590,000 distinct CDR3 sequences, more than 15% of which appear only once. Sequencing input: blood. The receptors were sampled from a woman aged 25 to 45 with Graves' hyperthyroidism.

Many counts were recorded for this clonotype. The V call is TRBV28, the J call TRBJ2-1, with 7 positions matching TRBD1. The CDR3 length is 14 residues. CDR1 and CDR2 from the germline V gene are MDHEN and SYDVKM. V shed 6 bases and J 2 bases; nucleotides not matched to a gene: 4. The CDR3, as DNA: TGTGCCAGCAGACCCGGGACAGCCTACAATGAGCAGTTCTTC. It yields the protein CASRPGTAYNEQFF. Full variable domain (rest looked up from reference TRBV28 and TRBJ2-1): DVKVTQSSRYLVKRTGEKVFLECVQDMDHENMFWYRQDPGLGLRLIYFSYDVKMKEKGDIPEGYSVSREKKERFSLILESASTNQTSMYLCASRPGTAYNEQFFGPGTRLTVL.

The rearrangement uses TRBV4-1 and TRBJ1-5, with a tentative D call TRBD1 (6 bases). Germline CDR1 reads MGHRA; CDR2 reads YSYEKL. CDR3 length: 16 amino acids. Trimming took off 1 base at V and 6 bases at J, with 16 bases between the two ends. The CDR3: CASSQGGGGVFQPQHF. The CDR3 DNA reads TGCGCCAGCAGCCAAGGAGGGGGTGGTGTGTTTCAGCCCCAGCATTTT.

This clonotype appeared a few times. Here the CDR3 reads CASSQDLAAYEKLFF. The CDR3 DNA reads TGCGCCAGCAGCCAAGATCTTGCAGCTTATGAAAAACTGTTTTTT. This sequence joins TRBV4-1 and TRBJ1-4; no definite D call. Trimming took off 0 bases at V and 6 bases at J, with 11 bases between the two ends. From germline, CDR1 is MGHRA and CDR2 YSYEKL. This CDR3 comprises 15 residues.

This chain links TRBV11-2 with TRBJ2-7; D possibly uses TRBD1 or TRBD2 (5 bases each). The CDR3 loop spans 16 amino acids. The V end was cut by 0 bases, the J end by 2 bases, with 14 bases between. Per germline, CDR1 SGHAT and CDR2 FQNNGV. CDR3: CASSLDSPGTPYEQYF. DNA for the CDR3: TGTGCCAGCAGCTTAGATTCTCCCGGGACCCCCTACGAGCAGTACTTC. The full variable domain, rest sourced from reference TRBV11-2 and TRBJ2-7, is EAGVAQSPRYKIIEKRQSVAFWCNPISGHATLYWYQQILGQGPKLLIQFQNNGVVDDSQLPKDRFSAERLKGVDSTLKIQPAKLEDSAVYLCASSLDSPGTPYEQYFGPGTRLTVT.

In its sample, this clonotype was seen many times. The rearrangement links TRBV29-1 to TRBJ2-1, with TRBD2 matching over 12 bases. V trimming: 7 bases; J trimming: 4 bases; junction bases outside the gene matches: 8. The CDR3 runs to 15 residues. Germline loops: CDR1 SQVTM, CDR2 ANQGSEA. CDR3 bases: TGCAGCGGGACCGGGACTAGCGGGCCTTACAATGAGCAGTTCTTC. Translated, it gives CSGTGTSGPYNEQFF.

This clonotype was counted at least ten times. The chain employs TRBV20-1 and TRBJ2-7, with a tentative D call TRBD1 (6 bases). Germline CDR1 DFQATT, CDR2 SNEGSKA (reference sequence). V was shortened by 0 bases and J by 2 bases, with 23 bases between the two germline ends. The CDR3 covers 18 residues. This CDR3 reads CSARDIRAGELPTYEQYF. DNA of the CDR3: TGCAGTGCTAGAGATATAAGGGCAGGGGAACTCCCTACCTACGAGCAGTACTTC.

This clonotype was recorded many times. The chain recombines TRBV7-9 with TRBJ2-5; TRBD2 aligns across 7 bases. CDR1 and CDR2 from the germline V gene are SEHNR and FQNEAQ (reference sequence). V shed 7 bases and J 0 bases; nucleotides not matched to a gene: 2. The CDR3 consists of 13 residues. CDR3 loop: CASTAGNQETQYF. For the CDR3, the DNA is TGTGCCAGCACAGCGGGGAACCAAGAGACCCAGTACTTC.

The chain couples TRBV4-3 to TRBJ2-7, with D possibly called TRBD1 or TRBD2 (5 bases each). V was trimmed by 1 base and J by 2 bases, leaving 15 bases between them. The CDR3 extends over 16 amino acids. CDR1 LGHNA and CDR2 YSLEER come from the germline V gene. As DNA, the CDR3 is TGCGCCAGCAGCCAAGGGGGACGGCAAATCCCCTACGAGCAGTACTTC. Its translation is CASSQGGRQIPYEQYF.

CDR3 amino acids: CASSPLAGVVDEQFF. CDR3 nucleotide sequence: TGTGCCAGCAGCCCACTAGCGGGAGTGGTCGATGAGCAGTTCTTC. The chain links TRBV12-3 or TRBV12-4 to TRBJ2-1, with TRBD2 identical over 11 bases. There are 15 residues in the CDR3. V was pared by 6 bases and J by 8 bases, with 9 bases of the junction left unmatched.

This clonotype was found a few times. This chain connects TRBV6-6 to TRBJ1-2, with 9 bases that match TRBD1. Germline values: CDR1 MNHNY, CDR2 SVGAGI (reference sequence). This CDR3 is 14 amino acids long. J was trimmed by 8 bases and V by 3 bases; bases with no gene match: 7. The CDR3: CASSYSGQGRGYTF. DNA of the CDR3: TGTGCCAGCAGTTATTCGGGACAGGGTCGCGGCTACACCTTC.

This clonotype appeared a single time. One junction end does not reproduce the germline sequence, and a read error may be involved. The chain has TRBV5-1 and TRBJ2-3; D is uncertain. This CDR3 region has 11 residues. CDR1 is SGHRS and CDR2 is YFSETQ in the germline V gene. The CDR3 region has the DNA TGCGCCCGCAGCCCCACAGATACGCAGTATTTT. As protein: CARSPTDTQYF.

In this sample, this clonotype turned up many times. The junction shows a germline mismatch at one end, possibly a read error. This chain links TRBV5-1 with TRBJ2-1, with TRBD2 identical over 11 bases. CDR3 length equals 15 residues. CDR1 is SGHRS and CDR2 is YFSETQ in the germline V gene. The CDR3 loop reads CASNLRGLADNEQFF. CDR3 nucleotide sequence: TGCGCCAGCAACTTGAGGGGACTAGCGGACAATGAGCAGTTCTTC.

A remark on this clonotype: With a much larger clone just one base away, this may be a read error. The V and J genes are TRBV20-1 and TRBJ2-5, with a tentative D call TRBD1 (6 bases). CDR1 and CDR2 from the germline V gene are DFQATT and SNEGSKA (reference sequence). CDR3 length: 14 residues. The CDR3 loop is CGARDRRGPETQYF. CDR3 coding DNA: TGCGGTGCTAGAGATCGCAGGGGTCCGGAGACCCAGTACTTC.